These 14 T cell receptor beta chains share one sample of origin, sequenced in a study of cytomegalovirus exposure and HLA in healthy donors. The PCR was carried out with 60 Vbeta primers and 13 Jbeta primers. Generated by immunoSEQ multiplex PCR, the TCRdb table keeps only in-frame clones and is missing some. The sample contains 240,000 or so clones, about 80% of which appear only once. Sequenced input: PBMCs. These receptors came from a woman aged 40 to 49 in good health and CMV-seropositive.

The CDR3 loop is CASSLGQGTGELFF. CDR3 DNA: TGTGCCAGCAGCTTAGGACAGGGAACCGGGGAGCTGTTTTTT. The V call is TRBV7-2, the J call TRBJ2-2, with 7 bases identical to TRBD1. The trim removed 1 base at V and 5 bases at J, leaving 1 base unmatched. CDR1 SGHTA and CDR2 FQGNSA come from the germline V gene. The CDR3 is 14 residues long.

The J gene is TRBJ2-3, the V gene TRBV10-3; possibly TRBD1 for D (5 bases). CDR3 length equals 13 residues. In germline, CDR1 is ENHRY, CDR2 SYGVKD. Trimming shortened V by 8 bases and J by 0 bases, and 9 bases separated the two germline ends. The CDR3 loop reads CAICPGSTDTQYF. Written as DNA, the CDR3 is TGTGCCATCTGCCCAGGGAGCACAGATACGCAGTATTTT.

The chain joins TRBV14 to TRBJ1-1, with 9 nucleotides matching TRBD1. V shed 1 base, J shed 4 bases, and the junction held 7 bases outside the gene matches. The CDR3 consists of 16 residues. Germline assignment: CDR1 SGHDN and CDR2 FVKESK. The CDR3 loop reads CASSQVRGQGITEAFF. CDR3 nucleotides: TGTGCCAGCAGCCAAGTCCGGGGACAGGGTATCACTGAAGCTTTCTTT.

The genes are TRBV7-9 and TRBJ1-1; D is perhaps TRBD1 (6 bases). V was trimmed by 2 bases and J by 2 bases, leaving 9 bases between them. Germline CDR1 and CDR2: SEHNR and FQNEAQ (reference sequence). The CDR3 extends over 14 amino acids. The CDR3 sequence is CASSLQGRNTEAFF. Here the CDR3 DNA reads TGTGCCAGCAGCTTACAGGGGCGTAACACTGAAGCTTTCTTT.

This rearrangement joins TRBV5-1 to TRBJ2-5; 8 nucleotides agree with TRBD1. CDR1 SGHRS and CDR2 YFSETQ come from the germline V gene. The CDR3 contains 16 residues. The trim removed 5 bases at V and 3 bases at J, leaving 12 bases unmatched. CDR3 sequence: CASSFAGGLIKETQYF. The CDR3, as DNA: TGCGCCAGCAGTTTCGCAGGGGGCCTGATTAAAGAGACCCAGTACTTC.

This clone was picked up one time. The chain is built from TRBV6-1 and TRBJ1-2; a weak D match, TRBD1 (5 bases). The ends were cut back, 0 bases at V and 6 bases at J, with 8 bases in the middle. The CDR3 spans 13 residues. Germline CDR1 MNHNS, CDR2 SASEGT. CDR3 in DNA: TGTGCCAGCAGTGAAGCGGGCAGGGATGGCTACACCTTC. This gives the protein CASSEAGRDGYTF.

A single count supports this clone. The J gene is TRBJ1-2, the V gene TRBV9; 9 bases are shared with TRBD1. The junction had 13 bases not matched to a gene; V was cut back by 3 bases and J by 4 bases. Germline values: CDR1 SGDLS, CDR2 YYNGEE. The CDR3 length is 17 residues. For the CDR3, the DNA is TGTGCCAGCAGCGCTTTCGGAGGGACAGGGATAGCCTATGGCTACACCTTC. Amino acids: CASSAFGGTGIAYGYTF.

The V and J genes are TRBV7-9 and TRBJ2-5; 12 positions agree with TRBD2. This CDR3 comprises 16 residues. Looked up from germline, CDR1 is SEHNR and CDR2 is FQNEAQ (reference sequence). The V gene end was trimmed by 5 bases and the J gene end by 4 bases; junction bases not matched to a gene: 8. In DNA, the CDR3 is TGTGCCAGCAGCCCGACTAGCGGGAGAGTCAGAGAGACCCAGTACTTC. This translates into CASSPTSGRVRETQYF.

This chain links TRBV7-8 with TRBJ1-5; D remains ambiguous. CDR3 size: 17 residues. Germline values: CDR1 SGHVS, CDR2 FQNEAQ. The V gene lost 7 bases and the J gene lost 0 bases, with 19 bases spanning the gap. The CDR3 loop is CASKDPGRSHSNQPQHF. In nucleotides, the CDR3 is TGTGCCAGCAAAGATCCGGGAAGGAGCCATAGCAATCAGCCCCAGCATTTT.

The V call is TRBV11-1, the J call TRBJ1-1; the match to TRBD1 covers 7 bases. Unmatched junction bases numbered 8, after V lost 4 bases and J lost 0 bases. CDR1 and CDR2 from the germline V gene are SGHAT and FQDESV (reference sequence). The CDR3 extends over 16 amino acids. In DNA form, the CDR3 reads TGTGCCAGCAGCTCTACAGGGGTTGGGATGAACACTGAAGCTTTCTTT. Translation: CASSSTGVGMNTEAFF.

V is TRBV7-9 and J is TRBJ2-3; TRBD1 aligns across 7 bases. With 5 bases clipped from V and 0 bases from J, the junction kept 5 bases outside the gene matches. Germline assignment: CDR1 SEHNR and CDR2 FQNEAQ (reference sequence). The CDR3 loop spans 15 amino acids. The CDR3 DNA reads TGTGCCAGCAGCCAAGGACAGGATAGCACAGATACGCAGTATTTT. Translated, it gives CASSQGQDSTDTQYF.

The V call is TRBV7-9, the J call TRBJ2-7; 8 nucleotides line up with TRBD2. The CDR3 is 12 residues long. CDR1 and CDR2 from the germline V gene are SEHNR and FQNEAQ (reference sequence). As DNA, the CDR3 is TGTTCCACGGGACTAGTAGTCTACGAGCAGTACTTC. It codes for CSTGLVVYEQYF. Together with reference TRBV7-9 and TRBJ2-7, the CDR3 gives the full variable domain: DTGVSQNPRHKITKRGQNVTFRCDPISEHNRLYWYRQTLGQGPEFLTYFQNEAQLEKSRLLSDRFSAERPKGSFSTLEIQRTEQGDSAMYLCSTGLVVYEQYFGPGTRLTVT.

The chain employs TRBV9 and TRBJ1-1; D ambiguous. The CDR3 loop spans 14 amino acids. V gave up 1 base and J gave up 0 bases, with 7 bases separating them. Germline CDR1 and CDR2: SGDLS and YYNGEE. The CDR3 here is CASSVKSMNTEAFF. The CDR3 DNA reads as TGTGCCAGCAGCGTAAAAAGCATGAACACTGAAGCTTTCTTT.

This clone was counted between two and nine times. The rearrangement links TRBV5-1 to TRBJ1-2, with D unresolved. The CDR3 sequence is 13 residues long. CDR1 is SGHRS and CDR2 is YFSETQ in the germline V gene. V shed 7 bases and J shed 4 bases, with 14 bases lying between them. CDR3 bases: TGCGCCAGCCACGATCAGACTACCTATGGCTACACCTTC. This sequence encodes CASHDQTTYGYTF. Variable domain in full (rest from reference TRBV5-1 and TRBJ1-2): KAGVTQTPRYLIKTRGQQVTLSCSPISGHRSVSWYQQTPGQGLQFLFEYFSETQRNKGNFPGRFSGRQFSNSRSEMNVSTLELGDSALYLCASHDQTTYGYTFGSGTRLTVV.